This is a list of T cell receptor beta chains from one sample in a study of T cells in Graves' hyperthyroidism and ophthalmopathy. TCRdb itself ran the multiplex PCR reads through MiXCR, one entry per CDR3 protein. This sample has 730,000 or so distinct CDR3 sequences; 18% occur once, and the top ten carry approximately 15%. Sequencing was carried out using blood. The receptors stem from a woman aged 50 to 65 with Graves' hyperthyroidism that later progressed to Graves' ophthalmopathy. The conserved cysteine and the conserved F or W are not part of the CDR3 here. Each record gives: clone size, J gene, V gene, CDR3 protein. Clone size is shown for a subset of rows, as once, few, many or a class of expanded clone.

>NA|TRBJ2-1|TRBV19
ASSPGMGYEQF
>few|TRBJ2-1|TRBV5-5
ASRFRGPSSYNEQF
>NA|TRBJ1-5|TRBV7-9
ASSRDSQVSQH
>many|TRBJ1-6|TRBV2
ASSEGGSSYNSPLH
>once|TRBJ2-4|TRBV2
ASVFGGIGNIQY
>many|TRBJ2-5|TRBV11-2
ASSPTRLAETQY
>NA|TRBJ2-1|TRBV6-1
ASSESAVSYNEQF
>many|TRBJ1-5|TRBV3-1
ASSQSKGAYQPQH
>NA|TRBJ2-7|TRBV13
ASRGEPSYEQY
>many|TRBJ1-2|TRBV3-1
ASSQVGGVYGYT
>few|TRBJ2-5|TRBV20-1
SARDQGTALETQY
>NA|TRBJ2-7|TRBV9
ASSVAGTGAYEQY
>NA|TRBJ1-2|TRBV6-1
ASSDLGQGYT
>few|TRBJ1-4|TRBV5-1
ASGPTATNEKLF
>many|TRBJ2-5|TRBV5-1
ASSLALEETQY
>few|TRBJ2-1|TRBV12-3/TRBV12-4
ASSPQGARDNEQF
>many|TRBJ1-6|TRBV3-1
ASSQGVSNSPLH
>NA|TRBJ1-3|TRBV11-3
ASSLEGNTIY
>many|TRBJ2-6|TRBV7-9
ASRPSSGANVLT
>NA|TRBJ2-3|TRBV5-1
ASREAGTDTQY
>NA|TRBJ2-1|TRBV6-1
ASSEWATGGGNEQF
>NA|TRBJ2-2|TRBV9
ASSVGGVNTGELF
>NA|TRBJ2-2|TRBV3-1
ASSHEIGTARDTGELF
>many|TRBJ2-3|TRBV5-1
ASSFRGSGEDTQY
>many|TRBJ2-7|TRBV5-1
ASSGTPSYEQY
>NA|TRBJ1-2|TRBV4-1
ASSQDPQVNYGYT
>NA|TRBJ2-3|TRBV7-2
ASSLAPPGGGADTQY
>NA|TRBJ1-5|TRBV29-1
SVAIGRSNQPQH
>few|TRBJ2-1|TRBV20-1
SARGIQGDEQF
>NA|TRBJ1-1|TRBV29-1
SAGFWAPNTEAF
>once|TRBJ1-5|TRBV18
ASSPGTGTGQPQH
>many|TRBJ2-1|TRBV11-3
ASSMRAGTYNEQF
>NA|TRBJ2-1|TRBV4-1
ASSQPHGQGDRNEQF
>many|TRBJ1-2|TRBV7-9
ASSLDETNYGYT
>many|TRBJ1-1|TRBV11-2
ASSLAPGQLMNTEAF
>NA|TRBJ2-3|TRBV24-1
ATSDIHPTRTDTQY
>NA|TRBJ1-4|TRBV9
ASSETGFNEKLF
>NA|TRBJ2-7|TRBV13
ASSFTGRSYEQY
>NA|TRBJ1-5|TRBV24-1
ATSDSGYNQPQH
>many|TRBJ2-7|TRBV12-3/TRBV12-4
ASTPNSQGIYEQY
>many|TRBJ2-1|TRBV7-3
ASSSDRPGEQF
>NA|TRBJ1-3|TRBV29-1
SVVSRGIPGNTIY
>many|TRBJ1-5|TRBV12-3/TRBV12-4
ASSFGQGWVNQPQH
>many|TRBJ1-2|TRBV27
ASRDIGLTDGYT
>few|TRBJ2-5|TRBV19
ASSIGSGVETQY
>few|TRBJ1-4|TRBV6-1
ASSERRTYTTNEKLF
>many|TRBJ1-2|TRBV12-3/TRBV12-4
ASSTSDYGYT
>few|TRBJ1-3|TRBV27
ASGLPGNTIY
>many|TRBJ2-1|TRBV11-2
ASSVSGGYNEQF
>few|TRBJ2-7|TRBV5-6
ASRVTGQAYEQY
>NA|TRBJ1-4|TRBV6-1
ASSEAKGYNEKLF
>many|TRBJ2-5|TRBV7-2
ASSLDMGTSGEETQY
>many|TRBJ2-1|TRBV20-1
SAKRGGDEQF
>once|TRBJ2-1|TRBV24-1
ATSDRDSPSYNEQF
>few|TRBJ2-7|TRBV6-1
ASSWFGAGDSYEQY